Listed here are 5 T cell receptor beta chains from one sample, sequenced in a study of human T cells and chemical hapten exposure. TCRdb ran MiXCR on the RACE reads and lists one entry per CDR3 protein. The sample records tens of thousands of distinct CDR3 sequences, roughly 11% being singletons. Time point noted: patch test 3, about 24 weeks after DPC sensitization. The sample's treatment: therapeutic diphenylcyclopropenone sensitization with weekly scalp DPC. The sample here was whole blood, taken in connection with sensitization to the hapten diphenylcyclopropenone (DPC). Every receptor here comes from a woman aged 45-59 years with alopecia areata. Some clones in this sample may be carry-over from other donors' samples.

This clonotype was counted ten times or more. The rearrangement uses TRBV7-8 and TRBJ2-3; TRBD2 matches at 7 bases. V lost 5 bases, J lost 1 base, and 6 bases stayed unmatched. CDR3 length equals 15 residues. Germline V gene lookup returns CDR1 SGHVS and CDR2 FQNEAQ. The DNA for the CDR3 is TGTGCCAGCAGCCAGGGACTACCCCGCACAGATACGCAGTATTTT. Amino acids: CASSQGLPRTDTQYF.

The V and J genes are TRBV18 and TRBJ2-1; TRBD1 might be the D (5 bases). Per germline, CDR1 KGHSH and CDR2 LQKENI. V dropped 3 bases and J dropped 6 bases, with 18 bases sitting between them. This CDR3 region has 16 residues. The CDR3 sequence is CASSPQDSGRGNEQFF. The CDR3, as DNA: TGTGCCAGCTCACCCCAAGACTCGGGTAGGGGCAATGAGCAGTTCTTC.

This clonotype occurred a few times. This chain connects TRBV29-1 to TRBJ1-2; D perhaps matches TRBD1 (6 bases). Trimming took off 8 bases at V and 4 bases at J, with 17 bases between the two ends. The CDR3 has 13 residues. From germline, CDR1 is SQVTM and CDR2 ANQGSEA. The CDR3 sequence: CSSLPAGAYGYTF. In DNA, the CDR3 is TGCAGCTCCCTCCCGGCAGGGGCCTATGGCTACACCTTC.

The rearrangement joins TRBV5-1 to TRBJ1-1; a weak D match, TRBD1 (5 bases). The CDR3 is 14 residues long. The V gene's germline CDR1 is SGHRS and CDR2 YFSETQ. V lost 0 bases and J lost 2, with 8 bases in between. In DNA form, the CDR3 reads TGCGCCAGCAGCTTGGGGGGCGCAAACACTGAAGCTTTCTTT. Translated, it gives CASSLGGANTEAFF.

This clonotype was counted at least ten times. This chain uses TRBV18 with TRBJ1-5; no definite D call. This CDR3 has 17 amino acids. The germline V gene has CDR1 KGHSH and CDR2 LQKENI. The V end lost 2 bases, the J end lost 5 bases, and 19 bases lay between the germline ends. CDR3 sequence: CASSPTAGGVKDQPQHF. The CDR3 DNA reads as TGTGCCAGCTCACCAACGGCAGGCGGTGTGAAGGATCAGCCCCAGCATTTT.